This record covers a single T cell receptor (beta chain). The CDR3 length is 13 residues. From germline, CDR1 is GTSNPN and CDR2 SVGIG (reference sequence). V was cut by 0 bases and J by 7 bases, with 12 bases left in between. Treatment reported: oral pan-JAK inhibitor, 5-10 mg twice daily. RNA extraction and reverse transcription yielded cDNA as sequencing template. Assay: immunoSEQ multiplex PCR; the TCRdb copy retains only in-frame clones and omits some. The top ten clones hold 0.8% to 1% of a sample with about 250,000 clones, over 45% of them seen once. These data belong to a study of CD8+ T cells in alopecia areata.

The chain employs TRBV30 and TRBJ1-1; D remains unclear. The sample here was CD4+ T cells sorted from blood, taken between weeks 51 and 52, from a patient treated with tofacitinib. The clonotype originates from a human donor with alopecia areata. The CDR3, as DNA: TGTGCCTGGAGTGTACCAAATACTGGTGAAGCTTTCTTT. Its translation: CAWSVPNTGEAFF.